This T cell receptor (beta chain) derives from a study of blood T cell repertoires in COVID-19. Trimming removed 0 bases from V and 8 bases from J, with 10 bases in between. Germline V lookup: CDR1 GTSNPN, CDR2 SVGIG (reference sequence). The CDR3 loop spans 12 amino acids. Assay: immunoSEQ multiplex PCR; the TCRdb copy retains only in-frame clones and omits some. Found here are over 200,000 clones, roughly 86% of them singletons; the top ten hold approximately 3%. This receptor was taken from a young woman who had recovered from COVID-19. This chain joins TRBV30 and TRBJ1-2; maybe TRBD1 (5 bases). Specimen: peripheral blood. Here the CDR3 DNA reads TGTGCCTGGAGTGTATCACAGGTGGGCTACACCTTC. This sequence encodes CAWSVSQVGYTF.